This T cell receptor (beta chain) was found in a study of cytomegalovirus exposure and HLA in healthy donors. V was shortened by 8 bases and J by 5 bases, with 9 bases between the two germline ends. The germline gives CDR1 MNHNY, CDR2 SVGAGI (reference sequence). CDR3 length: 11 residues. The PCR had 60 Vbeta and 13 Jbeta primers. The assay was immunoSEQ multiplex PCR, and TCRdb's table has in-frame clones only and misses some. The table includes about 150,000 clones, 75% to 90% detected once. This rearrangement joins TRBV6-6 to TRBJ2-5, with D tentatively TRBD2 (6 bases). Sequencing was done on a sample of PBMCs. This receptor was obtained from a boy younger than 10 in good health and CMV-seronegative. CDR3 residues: CASVRGETQYF. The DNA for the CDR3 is TGTGCCAGCGTCCGGGGGGAGACCCAGTACTTC.